A single sample is the source of the 5 T cell receptor beta chains below, sequenced in a study of T-cell memory formation after mild COVID-19 (dated by TCRdb to about 2021). Library preparation was by 5' RACE. For sequencing, an Illumina NovaSeq 6000 was employed. In TCRdb, the public reads were trimmed at Q25 with fastp and aligned with MiXCR, with productive beta chains retained. CDR3 protein duplicates are merged, each entry listing the most common genes and DNA. The sample data list more than 100,000 distinct CDR3 sequences, and approximately 17% of these were observed just once. 4.5% to 6.5% of the sample is in the top ten clones. What was sequenced was PBMCs or a T cell subset sorted from them (not recorded which). These receptors came from a man aged 18 to 29 who had mild COVID-19 (a few samples of this study predate the infection). The sample titles of this study are shuffled in the database, so cell type and time point are left out; the donor was told from shared clones.

This clonotype appeared many times. V and J are TRBV10-2 and TRBJ2-1; D is possibly TRBD2 (5 bases). Trimming left V 6 bases short and J 4 bases short, with 10 bases between. The CDR3 sequence is 13 residues long. From germline, CDR1 is WSHSY and CDR2 SAAADI. CDR3 in DNA: TGCGCCAGCAGGACCGGGATGTACAATGAGCAGTTCTTC. Encoded protein: CASRTGMYNEQFF.

A few counts support this clonotype. This rearrangement joins TRBV5-4 to TRBJ2-5; no definite D call. CDR1 and CDR2 (germline): SGHNT, YYREEE (reference sequence). Trimming took off 4 bases at V and 3 bases at J, with 13 bases between the two ends. This CDR3 comprises 14 residues. Written as DNA, the CDR3 is TGTGCCAGCAGCCCGGATTTGACGGAAGAGACCCAGTACTTC. As protein: CASSPDLTEETQYF.

The chain couples TRBV7-2 to TRBJ2-1; 8 bases agree with TRBD2. This CDR3 has 14 residues. Germline loops: CDR1 SGHTA, CDR2 FQGNSA. Unmatched junction bases numbered 10, after V lost 7 bases and J lost 8 bases. CDR3 in DNA: TGTGCCAGCACCTTCGGGGGCGGGGGGTATGAGCAGTTCTTC. This encodes CASTFGGGGYEQFF.

This clonotype was counted between two and nine times. This chain uses TRBV12-3 or TRBV12-4 with TRBJ1-6; no firm D call. This CDR3 has 12 residues. V shed 3 bases and J shed 7 bases, with 4 bases lying between them. CDR3 protein: CASSLENSPLHF. In DNA form, the CDR3 reads TGTGCCAGCAGTTTGGAGAATTCACCCCTCCACTTT.

V and J are TRBV6-5 and TRBJ2-5; either TRBD1 or TRBD2 may fit D (5 bases each). Trimming stripped 5 bases from V and 1 base from J, with 17 bases between. The CDR3 loop spans 16 amino acids. Germline lookup yields CDR1 MNHEY and CDR2 SVGAGI. Written as DNA, the CDR3 is TGTGCCAGCAGTCGGGGACGGTTAGGATTCCAAGAGACCCAGTACTTC. It translates to CASSRGRLGFQETQYF.